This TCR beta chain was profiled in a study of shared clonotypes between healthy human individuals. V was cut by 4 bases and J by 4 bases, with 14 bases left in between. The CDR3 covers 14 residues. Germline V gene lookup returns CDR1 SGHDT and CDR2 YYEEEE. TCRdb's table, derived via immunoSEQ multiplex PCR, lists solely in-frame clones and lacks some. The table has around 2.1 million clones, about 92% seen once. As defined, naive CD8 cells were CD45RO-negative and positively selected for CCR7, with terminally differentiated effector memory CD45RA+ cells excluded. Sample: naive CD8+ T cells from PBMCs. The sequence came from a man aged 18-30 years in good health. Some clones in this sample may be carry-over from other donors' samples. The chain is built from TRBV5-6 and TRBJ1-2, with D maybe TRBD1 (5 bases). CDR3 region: CASSARGAGYGYTF. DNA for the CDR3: TGTGCCAGCAGCGCCCGAGGGGCGGGCTATGGCTACACCTTC.